This entry lists 8 T cell receptor beta chains sequenced from one sample in a study of graft-versus-host responses after intestinal transplantation. Measured with immunoSEQ multiplex PCR; TCRdb has only the in-frame clones, and not every one. The sample contains about 24,000 clones, 40% of which appear only once. Source: alloreactive CD4+ T cells from a mixed lymphocyte reaction culture, taken before intestinal transplant. The subset here: CFSE-low proliferating T cells sorted from roughly six-day pre-transplant mixed lymphocyte reaction (GvH or HvG direction). The receptors derive from a human patient who received an intestinal transplant.

The rearrangement links TRBV20-1 to TRBJ1-1, with TRBD1 as a possible D gene (6 bases). Germline V gene sequence: CDR1 DFQATT, CDR2 SNEGSKA (reference sequence). The CDR3 is 11 amino acids. The V end was cut by 6 bases, the J end by 6 bases, with 11 bases between. The CDR3 DNA follows: TGCAGTGCGGGCGACAGGCCTGAAGCTTTCTTT. Amino acid sequence: CSAGDRPEAFF.

This chain connects TRBV11-2 to TRBJ2-3; weak D call: TRBD1 (5 bases). V dropped 2 bases and J dropped 3 bases, with 12 bases sitting between them. CDR1 is SGHAT, CDR2 FQNNGV, per germline. The CDR3 runs 15 residues. CDR3 bases: TGTGCCAGCAGCTTATTAGGGGCGGTGACAGATACGCAGTATTTT. It is translated as CASSLLGAVTDTQYF.

This clone was detected only a few times. The rearrangement joins TRBV6-1 to TRBJ2-7, with 8 nucleotides matching TRBD1. J gave up 7 bases and V 3 bases, and 5 bases lay outside the gene matches. Germline V gene lookup returns CDR1 MNHNS and CDR2 SASEGT. The CDR3 contains 13 residues. This CDR3 reads CASSDQGAFEQYF. CDR3 DNA sequence: TGTGCCAGCAGTGATCAGGGGGCCTTTGAGCAGTACTTC.

In this sample, this clone turned up a few times. This chain links TRBV7-6 with TRBJ2-5; 7 nucleotides agree with TRBD2. CDR1 and CDR2 (germline): SGHVS, FNYEAQ. The CDR3 contains 16 residues. V dropped 7 bases and J dropped 5; count of bases not matched to a gene: 16. CDR3 amino acids: CASTLMGGGPGETQYF. In DNA, the CDR3 is TGTGCCAGCACACTAATGGGGGGAGGGCCAGGGGAGACCCAGTACTTC. Filled out from reference TRBV7-6 and TRBJ2-5, the complete variable domain reads GAGVSQSPRYKVTKRGQDVALRCDPISGHVSLYWYRQALGQGPEFLTYFNYEAQQDKSGLPNDRFSAERPEGSISTLTIQRTEQRDSAMYRCASTLMGGGPGETQYFGPGTRLLVL.

The rearrangement joins TRBV11-2 to TRBJ2-3, with 9 bases lining up with TRBD2. V dropped 2 bases and J dropped 2; count of bases not matched to a gene: 5. Germline CDR1 reads SGHAT; CDR2 reads FQNNGV. The CDR3 covers 16 residues. This CDR3 reads CASSLQIAGVTDTQYF. The CDR3 bases are TGTGCCAGCAGCTTACAGATAGCGGGAGTCACAGATACGCAGTATTTT. The whole variable domain, filled in from reference TRBV11-2 and TRBJ2-3, reads EAGVAQSPRYKIIEKRQSVAFWCNPISGHATLYWYQQILGQGPKLLIQFQNNGVVDDSQLPKDRFSAERLKGVDSTLKIQPAKLEDSAVYLCASSLQIAGVTDTQYFGPGTRLTVL.

The chain carries TRBV2 and TRBJ2-7, with 8 bases that match TRBD1. J was trimmed by 2 bases and V by 6 bases; bases with no gene match: 3. Per the germline V gene, CDR1 is SNHLY and CDR2 is FYNNEI. This CDR3 has 13 amino acids. CDR3 loop: CASRRTGTYEQYF. CDR3 nucleotides: TGTGCCAGCAGGAGGACAGGGACCTACGAGCAGTACTTC.

V gene TRBV27 combines with J gene TRBJ1-1; D is perhaps TRBD1 (6 bases). The germline V and J ends were trimmed by 5 bases and 3 bases, with 13 bases remaining between them. Germline CDR1 MNHEY, CDR2 SMNVEV (reference sequence). The CDR3 covers 14 residues. The CDR3 protein is CASSKQGEYTEAFF. CDR3 in DNA: TGTGCCAGCAGTAAACAGGGAGAGTACACTGAAGCTTTCTTT.

There are a few counts of this clone. The chain employs TRBV5-1 and TRBJ2-3; no definite D call. The ends were cut back, 2 bases at V and 7 bases at J, with 11 bases in the middle. The CDR3 consists of 13 residues. The germline gives CDR1 SGHRS, CDR2 YFSETQ. The CDR3 region has the DNA TGCGCCAGCAGCTTTCTAAGAGACTATACGCAGTATTTT. This gives the protein CASSFLRDYTQYF.